Listed below are T cell receptor beta chains from one sample, sequenced in a study of blood T cell repertoires in COVID-19. The protocol was immunoSEQ multiplex PCR, while the TCRdb copy is restricted to in-frame clones and leaves out a portion. The profile covers fewer than 250,000 clones, with roughly four fifths appearing a single time and about 4.5% taken by the ten largest. Sequenced: peripheral blood. The receptors stem from a woman aged 70-85 years with acute or convalescent COVID-19. Each CDR3 is given with its conserved first and last residue. Fields, in order: V gene, J gene, D gene, CDR3 protein. The D gene is left open where the match is weak.

V gene: TRBV10-1
J gene: TRBJ1-3
D gene: -
CDR3 protein: CASSRQTFSGNTIYF

V gene: TRBV19
J gene: TRBJ1-2
D gene: -
CDR3 protein: CASTDLRGYGYTF

V gene: TRBV2
J gene: TRBJ1-2
D gene: -
CDR3 protein: CASSDPITSDVARGYTF

V gene: TRBV28
J gene: TRBJ2-1
D gene: TRBD1
CDR3 protein: CASSNSGTGYNEQFF

V gene: TRBV10-3
J gene: TRBJ1-3
D gene: -
CDR3 protein: CAISGRTVPGAGNTIYF

V gene: TRBV4-3
J gene: TRBJ2-5
D gene: -
CDR3 protein: CASSPGKGETQYF

V gene: TRBV7-2
J gene: TRBJ1-5
D gene: TRBD1
CDR3 protein: CASSRNRGDQPQHF

V gene: TRBV7-6
J gene: TRBJ2-1
D gene: TRBD2
CDR3 protein: CASSLWAVGLAGAYNEQFF

V gene: TRBV6-2/TRBV6-3
J gene: TRBJ2-5
D gene: -
CDR3 protein: CASSYNSDQETQYF

V gene: TRBV5-1
J gene: TRBJ1-1
D gene: -
CDR3 protein: CASSLNSRGNTEAFF

V gene: TRBV4-3
J gene: TRBJ2-7
D gene: TRBD1
CDR3 protein: CASSHWLDRGSGEQYF

V gene: TRBV4-3
J gene: TRBJ2-2
D gene: -
CDR3 protein: CASSPWAETNTGELFF

V gene: TRBV27
J gene: TRBJ1-1
D gene: -
CDR3 protein: CASSSSWGSGTEAFF

V gene: TRBV11-3
J gene: TRBJ2-2
D gene: -
CDR3 protein: CASSLAGLTGELFF

V gene: TRBV9
J gene: TRBJ2-7
D gene: TRBD2
CDR3 protein: CASSPEQLGGVWEQYF

V gene: TRBV20-1
J gene: TRBJ1-2
D gene: TRBD1
CDR3 protein: CSASIPGQGNYGYTF

V gene: TRBV5-4
J gene: TRBJ1-2
D gene: TRBD1
CDR3 protein: CASSLETDRALFRGYTF

V gene: TRBV6-2/TRBV6-3
J gene: TRBJ2-2
D gene: TRBD1
CDR3 protein: CASSYRRTGANTGELFF

V gene: TRBV10-3
J gene: TRBJ2-7
D gene: TRBD2
CDR3 protein: CASSGGSYEQYF

V gene: TRBV5-6
J gene: TRBJ2-3
D gene: -
CDR3 protein: CASSLGTGDTQYF

V gene: TRBV11-3
J gene: TRBJ1-1
D gene: -
CDR3 protein: CASSFQGQGTEAFF

V gene: TRBV5-6
J gene: TRBJ1-2
D gene: -
CDR3 protein: CASRSVSGPYGYTF

V gene: TRBV7-6
J gene: TRBJ2-6
D gene: -
CDR3 protein: CASSPVSSGANVLTF

V gene: TRBV2
J gene: TRBJ2-2
D gene: TRBD1
CDR3 protein: CASSVMGQGASGELFF

V gene: TRBV4-1
J gene: TRBJ1-4
D gene: -
CDR3 protein: CASSQDGEKLFF

V gene: TRBV6-2/TRBV6-3
J gene: TRBJ2-7
D gene: -
CDR3 protein: CASSFQGYEQYF

V gene: TRBV19
J gene: TRBJ2-5
D gene: -
CDR3 protein: CASSIGQVIQETQYF

V gene: TRBV10-3
J gene: TRBJ1-2
D gene: -
CDR3 protein: CAISESSDRLGGYTF

V gene: TRBV30
J gene: TRBJ1-3
D gene: -
CDR3 protein: CAWTPLSGNTIYF

V gene: TRBV7-2
J gene: TRBJ2-7
D gene: -
CDR3 protein: CASSLGYTTSPYEQYF

V gene: TRBV3-1/TRBV3-2
J gene: TRBJ2-2
D gene: TRBD1
CDR3 protein: CASSLLATGVVAGELFF

V gene: TRBV5-1
J gene: TRBJ1-1
D gene: TRBD1
CDR3 protein: CASSLTVTGANTEAFF

V gene: TRBV10-1
J gene: TRBJ2-7
D gene: TRBD1
CDR3 protein: CASSPGTGLYEQYF

V gene: TRBV28
J gene: TRBJ1-4
D gene: TRBD1
CDR3 protein: CASSRGEKLFF

V gene: TRBV29-1
J gene: TRBJ1-2
D gene: -
CDR3 protein: CSVGTANYGYTF

V gene: TRBV19
J gene: TRBJ1-5
D gene: -
CDR3 protein: CASSSGSHSNQPQHF

V gene: TRBV29-1
J gene: TRBJ2-7
D gene: -
CDR3 protein: CSVSSRESSYEQYF

V gene: TRBV2
J gene: TRBJ1-1
D gene: -
CDR3 protein: CAIAGAGEGAFF

V gene: TRBV19
J gene: TRBJ1-6
D gene: TRBD1
CDR3 protein: CASRQGESPLHF

V gene: TRBV2
J gene: TRBJ2-2
D gene: TRBD1
CDR3 protein: CASSDLGQGGFGELFF

V gene: TRBV29-1
J gene: TRBJ2-7
D gene: TRBD2
CDR3 protein: CSVERGSGGTYEQYF

V gene: TRBV9
J gene: TRBJ1-2
D gene: -
CDR3 protein: CASSIQGGGYTF

V gene: TRBV7-9
J gene: TRBJ2-1
D gene: -
CDR3 protein: CASSLPLLRGNEQFF

V gene: TRBV3-1/TRBV3-2
J gene: TRBJ2-7
D gene: TRBD1
CDR3 protein: CASSTTPGTGAEQYF

V gene: TRBV10-1
J gene: TRBJ2-7
D gene: -
CDR3 protein: CASSEGLEQYF

V gene: TRBV3-1/TRBV3-2
J gene: TRBJ1-2
D gene: -
CDR3 protein: CASSTRKDYGYTF

V gene: TRBV4-2
J gene: TRBJ2-5
D gene: -
CDR3 protein: CASSQDPRGGGQETQYF

V gene: TRBV20-1
J gene: TRBJ2-1
D gene: -
CDR3 protein: CSASRGDNEQFF

V gene: TRBV6-5
J gene: TRBJ1-1
D gene: -
CDR3 protein: CASSYLGANTEAFF

V gene: TRBV5-1
J gene: TRBJ1-4
D gene: -
CDR3 protein: CASSLEPVTNEKLFF

V gene: TRBV10-3
J gene: TRBJ1-1
D gene: TRBD1
CDR3 protein: CAIAQRGRTLMNTEAFF

V gene: TRBV4-1
J gene: TRBJ1-3
D gene: -
CDR3 protein: CASSQMRSGGAYSGNTIYF

V gene: TRBV3-1/TRBV3-2
J gene: TRBJ1-1
D gene: -
CDR3 protein: CASSELTGSGTEAFF

V gene: TRBV5-6
J gene: TRBJ2-3
D gene: TRBD2
CDR3 protein: CASSWGLAGGRSDTQYF

V gene: TRBV5-1
J gene: TRBJ2-3
D gene: -
CDR3 protein: CASSPGGVDTQYF

V gene: TRBV11-1
J gene: TRBJ2-5
D gene: -
CDR3 protein: CASNPQREETQYF

V gene: TRBV18
J gene: TRBJ2-7
D gene: TRBD1
CDR3 protein: CASSPPVTGGYEQYF

V gene: TRBV29-1
J gene: TRBJ1-1
D gene: -
CDR3 protein: CSVASPAREAEAFF

V gene: TRBV9
J gene: TRBJ2-3
D gene: -
CDR3 protein: CASSPLSGGVGTDTQYF